This is a list of T cell receptor beta chains from one sample in a study of cytomegalovirus exposure and HLA in healthy donors. Libraries were prepared by immunoSEQ multiplex PCR; TCRdb keeps only in-frame clonotypes and omits some of them. Here the sample spans roughly 140,000 clones, roughly 80% being singletons. Specimen: PBMCs. Source of these receptors: a female donor in good health and CMV-seronegative. Both conserved end residues are part of each CDR3.

>TRBV15|TRBJ2-2
CATSRDLGGNTGELFF
>TRBV10-1|TRBJ2-3
CASKLADTDTQYF
>TRBV7-9|TRBJ1-3
CASSARQGEGNTIYF
>TRBV7-2|TRBJ1-1
CASSLVSGGGSEAFF
>TRBV19|TRBJ2-1
CASSIESGSSYNEQFF
>TRBV7-9|TRBJ2-1
CASSPRTGGHNEQFF
>TRBV6-5|TRBJ2-7
CASSYAITYEQYF
>TRBV27|TRBJ2-3
CASSHPTGGTDTQYF
>TRBV9|TRBJ1-1
CASSPRDRVNTEAFF
>TRBV6-6|TRBJ1-4
CASSSPGQGNEKLFF